The 7 T cell receptor beta chains below all came from one sample that was sequenced in a study of cytomegalovirus exposure and HLA in healthy donors (dated by TCRdb to about 2017). Library preparation was by the immunoSEQ multiplex PCR assay. The source is immuneACCESS, and TCRdb retained only in-frame sequences with V and J called. Part of the clones is not carried over; for the studies checked, unresolved V genes explain less than half of this, and the remainder is unexplained. The sample table lists tens of thousands of clones, around 92% of them with a count of one. Together, the top ten hold roughly 0.74% of the sample. Sequenced material: PBMCs. These receptors originate from a man between 18 and 35 years old in good health and CMV-seronegative.

Here the CDR3 DNA reads TGCGCCAGCAGCTTGGCCGCCGGGGGAGGGAATTCACCCCTCCACTTT. Protein sequence: CASSLAAGGGNSPLHF. The J gene is TRBJ1-6, the V gene TRBV5-1, with D tentatively TRBD1 (5 bases). Germline loops: CDR1 SGHRS, CDR2 YFSETQ. This CDR3 has 16 residues. V shed 0 bases and J shed 7 bases, with 14 bases lying between them. The full variable domain, rest sourced from reference TRBV5-1 and TRBJ1-6, is KAGVTQTPRYLIKTRGQQVTLSCSPISGHRSVSWYQQTPGQGLQFLFEYFSETQRNKGNFPGRFSGRQFSNSRSEMNVSTLELGDSALYLCASSLAAGGGNSPLHFGNGTRLTVT.

The rearrangement links TRBV9 to TRBJ1-4, with no clear D. CDR1 is SGDLS, CDR2 YYNGEE, per germline. The CDR3 is 12 residues long. The germline V and J ends were trimmed by 0 bases and 12 bases, with 9 bases remaining between them. In DNA form, the CDR3 reads TGTGCCAGCAGCGTAGGTTGGGGAGAACTGTTTTTT. This encodes CASSVGWGELFF.

The chain combines TRBV27 with TRBJ2-7; 7 bases align to TRBD2. This CDR3 is 13 amino acids long. The junction had 9 bases not matched to a gene; V was cut back by 8 bases and J by 5 bases. CDR1 is MNHEY and CDR2 is SMNVEV in the germline V gene (reference sequence). The CDR3 nucleotides are TGTGCCAGCTCGCCAGGGAGGGCCAACGAGCAGTACTTC. It yields the protein CASSPGRANEQYF.

This chain joins TRBV7-9 and TRBJ2-5; 8 bases fit TRBD1. Germline CDR1 is SEHNR and CDR2 is FQNEAQ (reference sequence). The V gene end was trimmed by 7 bases and the J gene end by 0 bases; junction bases not matched to a gene: 7. CDR3 length equals 15 residues. The chain's CDR3 is CASIQGQAYQETQYF. The CDR3 DNA reads TGTGCCAGCATTCAGGGACAGGCGTACCAAGAGACCCAGTACTTC. Combining the CDR3 with reference TRBV7-9 and TRBJ2-5 gives the whole variable domain DTGVSQNPRHKITKRGQNVTFRCDPISEHNRLYWYRQTLGQGPEFLTYFQNEAQLEKSRLLSDRFSAERPKGSFSTLEIQRTEQGDSAMYLCASIQGQAYQETQYFGPGTRLLVL.

V is TRBV7-8 and J is TRBJ1-5; 8 bases are a match to TRBD1. The CDR3 has 15 residues. V dropped 1 base and J dropped 4; count of bases not matched to a gene: 3. Germline assignment: CDR1 SGHVS and CDR2 FQNEAQ. The DNA of the CDR3 is TGTGCCAGCAGCTTAGGAAGGGACAGGAATCAGCCCCAGCATTTT. Translation: CASSLGRDRNQPQHF.

This chain links TRBV5-1 with TRBJ1-6, with 8 positions matching TRBD1. The CDR3 length is 17 residues. J lost 9 bases, V lost 0 bases, and 11 bases had no gene match. Germline values: CDR1 SGHRS, CDR2 YFSETQ. The CDR3 sequence: CASSLELRQGAPSPLHF. CDR3 sequence (DNA): TGCGCCAGCAGCTTGGAGCTTCGGCAGGGGGCCCCTTCACCCCTCCACTTT.

J is TRBJ1-2 and V is TRBV13; D is possibly TRBD1 (5 bases). There are 13 residues in the CDR3. CDR1 and CDR2 from the germline V gene are PRHDT and FYEKMQ (reference sequence). The V gene lost 3 bases and the J gene lost 7 bases, with 12 bases spanning the gap. The CDR3 bases are TGTGCCAGCAGCTTCGGGGGTACGAGTGGCTACACCTTC. It encodes CASSFGGTSGYTF.